Listed below are T cell receptor beta chains from one sample, sequenced in a study of blood T cells in healthy people across ages. A single record per CDR3 protein comes from TCRdb applying MiXCR to the 5' RACE reads. The table has hundreds of thousands of distinct CDR3 sequences, 49% seen once. The sequenced material came from blood. These receptors all stem from a woman aged 55-69 years in good health. Both conserved end residues are part of each CDR3. The order of the fields is CDR3 protein, CDR3 DNA, clone size, D gene, V gene, J gene. D genes are given only for firm matches. Clone size is not always given. Where it is, it says once, few, many or a class for expanded clones.

CSVDRVYPDTQYF,TGCAGCGTTGACCGGGTCTACCCAGATACGCAGTATTTT,few,NA,TRBV29-1,TRBJ2-3
CASRGTSGKDVNNEQFF,TGTGCCAGCAGGGGTACTAGCGGGAAAGATGTAAACAATGAGCAGTTCTTC,many,TRBD2,TRBV4-2,TRBJ2-1
CASSVGSRSRGFDEQYF,TGTGCCAGCAGCGTAGGATCGCGTTCGAGGGGCTTCGACGAGCAGTACTTC,NA,NA,TRBV9,TRBJ2-7
CATSGGSVYTQYF,TGTGCCACCAGCGGGGGGAGTGTGTATACGCAGTATTTT,NA,NA,TRBV15,TRBJ2-3
CASSQNTGTDQETQYF,TGTGCCAGCTCACAAAACACAGGGACAGACCAAGAGACCCAGTACTTC,NA,TRBD1,TRBV18,TRBJ2-5
CASSPLDGPPNTEAFF,TGTGCCAGCAGCCCCTTAGACGGCCCTCCGAACACTGAAGCTTTCTTT,few,NA,TRBV11-2,TRBJ1-1
CASSPGGAGEQYF,TGTGCCAGCAGCCCCGGGGGGGCCGGCGAGCAGTACTTC,NA,TRBD2,TRBV7-3,TRBJ2-7
CASSSRGGEAFF,TGTGCCAGCAGCTCGAGGGGGGGTGAAGCTTTCTTT,few,NA,TRBV9,TRBJ1-1
CSVDRGNYGYTF,TGCAGCGTTGACAGGGGAAACTATGGCTACACCTTC,NA,NA,TRBV29-1,TRBJ1-2
CASSYSGGELFF,TGTGCCAGCAGTTACTCGGGCGGGGAGCTGTTTTTT,NA,NA,TRBV6-2/TRBV6-3,TRBJ2-2
CSARDLLQGATYEQYF,TGCAGTGCTAGAGATCTGTTGCAGGGGGCTACCTACGAGCAGTACTTC,NA,TRBD1,TRBV20-1,TRBJ2-7
CSVGTEADTQYF,TGCAGCGTTGGAACGGAGGCAGATACGCAGTATTTT,few,NA,TRBV29-1,TRBJ2-3
CATSDNRETYEQYF,TGTGCCACCAGTGATAACAGAGAAACCTACGAGCAGTACTTC,many,NA,TRBV24-1,TRBJ2-7
CASGTGGGRYTEAFF,TGTGCCAGCGGGACAGGGGGCGGAAGGTACACTGAAGCTTTCTTT,NA,TRBD1,TRBV6-1,TRBJ1-1
CSAQLAGGRQKTQYF,TGCAGTGCCCAACTAGCGGGAGGAAGACAAAAGACCCAGTACTTC,many,TRBD2,TRBV20-1,TRBJ2-5
CASSLTRASYEQYF,TGTGCCAGCAGCTTAACGCGGGCCTCCTACGAGCAGTACTTC,few,NA,TRBV7-3,TRBJ2-7
CASSRIQGVGGTQYF,TGCGCCAGCAGCCGAATACAGGGGGTAGGGGGGACCCAGTACTTC,NA,TRBD1,TRBV4-3,TRBJ2-5
CASSQSGTYSYEQYF,TGTGCCAGCAGCCAATCCGGGACCTACTCTTACGAGCAGTACTTC,NA,NA,TRBV7-2,TRBJ2-7
CASSFSVNTEAFF,TGTGCCAGCAGCTTTTCGGTGAACACTGAAGCTTTCTTT,many,NA,TRBV7-2,TRBJ1-1
CASIGSREAFF,TGTGCCAGCATTGGCAGCAGGGAAGCTTTCTTT,NA,NA,TRBV28,TRBJ1-1
CASSLGAGKLLKETQYF,TGTGCCAGCAGCTTAGGGGCAGGGAAGTTACTAAAAGAGACCCAGTACTTC,NA,NA,TRBV7-2,TRBJ2-5
CASSQDLSGSLSDNEQFF,TGCGCCAGCAGCCAAGATCTATCCGGGAGCCTCTCGGACAATGAGCAGTTCTTC,many,NA,TRBV4-3,TRBJ2-1
CASSYNSLVYGYTF,TGTGCCAGCAGTTACAATAGCCTGGTATATGGCTACACCTTC,few,NA,TRBV6-5,TRBJ1-2
CASSSDGGNTEAFF,TGTGCCAGCAGCTCCGATGGGGGGAACACTGAAGCTTTCTTT,NA,NA,TRBV7-2,TRBJ1-1
CSARDRGMGAGSYNSPLHF,TGCAGTGCTAGAGATAGGGGGATGGGGGCCGGCTCCTATAATTCACCCCTCCACTTT,NA,NA,TRBV20-1,TRBJ1-6
CASSPLALSTDTQYF,TGTGCCAGCTCACCGCTAGCGTTAAGCACAGATACGCAGTATTTT,NA,NA,TRBV18,TRBJ2-3
CASSPGTGAHNEQFF,TGTGCCAGCAGCCCCGGGACAGGGGCTCACAATGAGCAGTTCTTC,NA,TRBD1,TRBV7-9,TRBJ2-1
CSGTPDTGTQYF,TGCAGCGGGACCCCAGACACAGGTACGCAGTATTTT,NA,NA,TRBV29-1,TRBJ2-3
CASSNKGTDRYGYTF,TGTGCCAGCAGTAATAAGGGGACAGATCGCTATGGCTACACCTTC,NA,TRBD1,TRBV7-3,TRBJ1-2
CASSFREGPSYEQYF,TGTGCCAGCAGTTTTCGCGAGGGGCCCTCCTACGAGCAGTACTTC,many,NA,TRBV27,TRBJ2-7
CASSSPDRNYGYTF,TGTGCCAGCAGCTCACCGGACAGGAATTATGGCTACACCTTC,NA,TRBD1,TRBV7-2,TRBJ1-2
CASRHGLANEQYF,TGTGCCAGCAGACACGGACTAGCGAATGAGCAGTACTTC,NA,TRBD2,TRBV7-2,TRBJ2-5
CASSPRPSHGYTF,TGTGCCAGCAGCCCGAGGCCCTCTCATGGCTACACCTTC,once,NA,TRBV27,TRBJ1-2
CASSRGQPKNYGYTF,TGTGCCAGCAGTCGGGGACAGCCGAAGAACTATGGCTACACCTTC,once,TRBD1,TRBV14,TRBJ1-2
CASSPWGTSGPYEQYF,TGTGCCAGCAGCCCCTGGGGGACTAGCGGCCCCTACGAGCAGTACTTC,NA,TRBD2,TRBV4-2,TRBJ2-7
CASSDLRLAGSYEQYF,TGTGCCAGCAGCGATTTAAGACTAGCGGGGTCCTACGAGCAGTACTTC,NA,TRBD2,TRBV7-9,TRBJ2-7
CASSLADYRSYNEQFF,TGTGCCAGCAGCTTAGCGGACTACCGCTCCTACAATGAGCAGTTCTTC,few,NA,TRBV7-9,TRBJ2-1
CASSPPPGLSTDTQYF,TGTGCCAGCTCACCTCCCCCGGGTCTTAGCACAGATACGCAGTATTTT,NA,NA,TRBV18,TRBJ2-3
CASSRLAAGIGIYEQYF,TGTGCCAGCAGTCGACTAGCGGCGGGGATAGGAATTTACGAGCAGTACTTC,NA,TRBD2,TRBV7-3,TRBJ2-7
CSARVMSGVNNEQFF,TGCAGTGCTAGAGTAATGTCAGGGGTAAACAATGAGCAGTTCTTC,NA,NA,TRBV20-1,TRBJ2-1
CSAQSTSGSSYEQYF,TGCAGTGCCCAGTCGACTAGCGGGAGCTCCTACGAGCAGTACTTC,once,TRBD2,TRBV20-1,TRBJ2-7
CASSEALTFTDTQYF,TGTGCCAGCAGTGAAGCGCTGACGTTCACAGATACGCAGTATTTT,NA,NA,TRBV2,TRBJ2-3
CASSKDRQETQYF,TGTGCCAGCAGTAAAGACAGACAAGAGACCCAGTACTTC,few,NA,TRBV12-3/TRBV12-4,TRBJ2-5